The clone carrying this TCR beta chain was counted between two and nine times. This sample stems from a study of blood T cells in healthy people across ages. The second PCR ran roughly 6 to 12 cycles with a sample-barcoded 5' primer and J-beta primers. TCRdb re-called the 5' RACE reads with MiXCR, one entry per CDR3 protein. Altogether some 1.8 million distinct CDR3 sequences are present, roughly two fifths being singletons, with the ten largest covering 23%. Per germline, CDR1 SGHRS and CDR2 YFSETQ. Germline trimming cut 7 bases from V and 1 base from J; bases unmatched to any gene: 5. CDR3 length: 14 amino acids.

The sequenced material came from blood. The V gene is TRBV5-1, the J gene TRBJ2-1, with 7 bases lining up with TRBD2. The source is a human donor in good health. This CDR3 reads CASGTSESYNEQFF. The CDR3 bases are TGCGCCAGCGGTACTAGCGAGTCCTACAATGAGCAGTTCTTC.